This T cell receptor beta chain was identified during a study of cytomegalovirus exposure and HLA in healthy donors. General study points: Later on, an analysis tied 18,000 or so TCR beta sequences to HLA alleles at 0.05 false discovery rate. When the data were analyzed later, several of the most significant clusters appeared to be linked to common viral pathogens. Presence/absence analyses rested on an assumption that sequencing depth was roughly uniform across donors.

The PCR contained 60 Vbeta and 13 Jbeta primers. The method was immunoSEQ multiplex PCR; TCRdb's version includes in-frame clones alone and lacks a portion of them. The data show around 140,000 clones, with about 80% seen just once and 4.5% held by the top ten. This clone appeared a few times. Its antigen is not known. The V gene lost 2 bases and the J gene lost 0 bases, with 7 bases spanning the gap. The CDR3 consists of 14 residues. Germline CDR1 is MDHEN and CDR2 is SYDVKM. This chain links TRBV28 with TRBJ1-1, with a possible D match to TRBD1 (5 bases). The clonotype was recovered from a man aged 35-49 years in good health and CMV-seronegative. The sample comprised PBMCs. The CDR3: CASSLAGMNTEAFF. DNA of the CDR3: TGTGCCAGCAGTTTAGCAGGGATGAACACTGAAGCTTTCTTT.